A single sample gave rise to the 11 T cell receptor beta chains below, sequenced in a study of T cells in Graves' hyperthyroidism and ophthalmopathy. There were TCR beta CDR3 regions amplified from RNA transcripts. First-round RT-PCR of the TCR CDR3 relied on the HTBI primer set. TCRdb re-derived calls from the multiplex PCR reads in MiXCR, one entry per CDR3 protein. The data hold around 600,000 distinct CDR3 sequences, with 13% to 15% observed a single time. Sequenced sample: blood. The receptors were sampled from a woman under 30 with Graves' ophthalmopathy.

In its sample, this clonotype was seen many times. This chain joins TRBV20-1 and TRBJ1-5; D unresolved. The CDR3 is made up of 12 amino acids. CDR1 and CDR2 (germline): DFQATT, SNEGSKA (reference sequence). Trimming pared 5 bases from V and 1 base from J, leaving 6 bases between. CDR3 DNA: TGCAGTGCTCTGGAGAGCAATCAGCCCCAGCATTTT. It is translated as CSALESNQPQHF.

This clonotype appeared a few times. This rearrangement joins TRBV9 to TRBJ2-1, with D possibly being TRBD1 or TRBD2 (5 bases each). Germline V CDR1 and CDR2: SGDLS, YYNGEE. V was pared by 0 bases and J by 4 bases, with 11 bases between. This CDR3 comprises 15 residues. The CDR3 bases are TGTGCCAGCAGCGTAGTGGGGGACCTATACAATGAGCAGTTCTTC. It translates to CASSVVGDLYNEQFF.

The rearrangement joins TRBV4-1 to TRBJ1-1, with D unresolved. Germline CDR1 reads MGHRA; CDR2 reads YSYEKL. V dropped 5 bases and J dropped 4 bases, with 14 bases sitting between them. The CDR3 is 14 amino acids. The chain's CDR3 is CASSIKEGGTEAFF. For the CDR3, the DNA is TGCGCCAGCAGCATCAAGGAGGGTGGCACTGAAGCTTTCTTT.

This clonotype came up many times. The rearrangement joins TRBV6-1 to TRBJ2-4, with a tentative D call TRBD1 (6 bases). The germline V gene has CDR1 MNHNS and CDR2 SASEGT. The CDR3 loop spans 14 amino acids. The germline V and J ends were trimmed by 2 bases and 1 base, with 6 bases remaining between them. This CDR3 is CASSEQGAKNIQYF. In DNA, the CDR3 is TGTGCCAGCAGTGAACAGGGGGCCAAAAACATTCAGTACTTC.

This chain connects TRBV29-1 to TRBJ2-1; 7 positions match TRBD1. This CDR3 comprises 14 residues. Germline values: CDR1 SQVTM, CDR2 ANQGSEA. J was trimmed by 4 bases and V by 3 bases; bases with no gene match: 6. Written as DNA, the CDR3 is TGCAGCGTTGACCCGGGGACAGCGTACAATGAGCAGTTCTTC. This codes for CSVDPGTAYNEQFF.

This clonotype was detected a few times. V and J are TRBV19 and TRBJ2-7; D not resolved. Trimming left V 0 bases short and J 5 bases short, with 20 bases between. The CDR3 has 17 residues. Per germline, CDR1 LNHDA and CDR2 SQIVND (reference sequence). The CDR3 is CASSIDRWIGDPHEQYF. The CDR3, as DNA: TGTGCCAGTAGTATAGATCGCTGGATTGGGGATCCCCACGAGCAGTACTTC.

This clonotype was seen a handful of times. This chain links TRBV6-1 with TRBJ2-4; D remains ambiguous. The CDR3 is 14 residues long. Germline lookup yields CDR1 MNHNS and CDR2 SASEGT. V lost 5 bases and J lost 6, with 14 bases in between. In DNA, the CDR3 is TGTGCCAGCAGTCCTCTCAGCTCTTCAAACATTCAGTACTTC. Protein product: CASSPLSSSNIQYF.

This clonotype occurred a few times. The chain links TRBV6-2 or TRBV6-3 to TRBJ2-4, with TRBD1 as a possible D gene (5 bases). The germline CDR1 and CDR2 sequences are MNHEY and SVGEGT. There are 14 residues in the CDR3. The V end lost 2 bases, the J end lost 6 bases, and 11 bases lay between the germline ends. CDR3 sequence (DNA): TGTGCCAGCAGTTACGGGGCCCTATTAAACATTCAGTACTTC. Protein product: CASSYGALLNIQYF.

In this sample, this clonotype turned up many times. The chain couples TRBV7-8 to TRBJ2-4, with D unresolved. Germline V gives CDR1 SGHVS, CDR2 FQNEAQ. Between the trimmed V and J ends, which lost 5 bases and 1 base, there was a span of 15 bases. The CDR3 has 16 residues. The chain's CDR3 is CASSGKVKPAKNIQYF. CDR3 DNA: TGTGCCAGCAGCGGAAAAGTTAAGCCCGCCAAAAACATTCAGTACTTC.

In this sample, this clonotype turned up many times. This chain connects TRBV27 to TRBJ1-5; no clear D. The germline V and J ends were trimmed by 6 bases and 2 bases, with 14 bases remaining between them. CDR3 length equals 15 residues. Germline V CDR1 and CDR2: MNHEY, SMNVEV (reference sequence). In DNA, the CDR3 is TGTGCCAGCAGCTTAATAGGGTTGGGCAATCAGCCCCAGCATTTT. Amino acids: CASSLIGLGNQPQHF.

This clonotype has more than one count but fewer than ten. The chain has TRBV5-1 and TRBJ2-6, with TRBD1 as a possible D gene (6 bases). Germline V gene lookup returns CDR1 SGHRS and CDR2 YFSETQ. The CDR3 has 15 residues. The V and J ends lost 5 bases and 4 bases respectively, with 13 bases between them. CDR3 nucleotide sequence: TGCGCCAGCAGGGTTACAGGGTCCGGGGCCAACGTCCTGACTTTC. This codes for CASRVTGSGANVLTF. The variable domain in full, with the rest retrieved from reference TRBV5-1 and TRBJ2-6, is KAGVTQTPRYLIKTRGQQVTLSCSPISGHRSVSWYQQTPGQGLQFLFEYFSETQRNKGNFPGRFSGRQFSNSRSEMNVSTLELGDSALYLCASRVTGSGANVLTFGAGSRLTVL.